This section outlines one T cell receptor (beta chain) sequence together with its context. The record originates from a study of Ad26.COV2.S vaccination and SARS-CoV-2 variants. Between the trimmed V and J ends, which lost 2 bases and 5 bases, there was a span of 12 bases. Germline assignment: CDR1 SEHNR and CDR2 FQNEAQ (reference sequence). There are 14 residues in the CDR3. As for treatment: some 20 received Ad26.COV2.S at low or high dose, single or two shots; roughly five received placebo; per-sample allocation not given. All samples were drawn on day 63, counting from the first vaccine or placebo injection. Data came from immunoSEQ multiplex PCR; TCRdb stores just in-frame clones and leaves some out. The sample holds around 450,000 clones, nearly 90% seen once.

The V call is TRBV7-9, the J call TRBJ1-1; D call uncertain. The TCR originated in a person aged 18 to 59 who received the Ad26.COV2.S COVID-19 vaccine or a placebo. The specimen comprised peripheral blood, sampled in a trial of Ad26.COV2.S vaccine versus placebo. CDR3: CASSLSQARTEAFF. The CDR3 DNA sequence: TGTGCCAGCAGCTTATCCCAAGCGCGGACTGAAGCTTTCTTT.